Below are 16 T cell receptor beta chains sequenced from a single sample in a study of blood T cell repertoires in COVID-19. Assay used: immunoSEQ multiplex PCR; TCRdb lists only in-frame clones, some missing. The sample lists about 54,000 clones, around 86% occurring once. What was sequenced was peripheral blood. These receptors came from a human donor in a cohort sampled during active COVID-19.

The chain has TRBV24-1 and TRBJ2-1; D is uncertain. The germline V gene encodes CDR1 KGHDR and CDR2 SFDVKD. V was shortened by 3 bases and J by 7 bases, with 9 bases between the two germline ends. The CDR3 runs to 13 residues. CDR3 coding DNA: TGTGCCACCAGTGATGCTAGTTTGAATGAGCAGTTCTTC. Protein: CATSDASLNEQFF.

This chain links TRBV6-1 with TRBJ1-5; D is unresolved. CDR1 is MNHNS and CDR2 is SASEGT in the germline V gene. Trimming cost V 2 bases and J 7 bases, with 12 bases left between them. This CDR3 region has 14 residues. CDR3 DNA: TGTGCCAGCAGTGAACCGATGAGCGGGCAGCCCCAGCATTTT. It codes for CASSEPMSGQPQHF.

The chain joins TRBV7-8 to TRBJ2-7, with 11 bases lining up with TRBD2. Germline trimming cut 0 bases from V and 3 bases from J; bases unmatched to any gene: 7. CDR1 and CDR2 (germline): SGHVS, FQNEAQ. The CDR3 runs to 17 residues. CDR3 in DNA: TGTGCCAGCAGCTTAGCTCGGACTAGCGGGCATCTCTACGAGCAGTACTTC. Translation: CASSLARTSGHLYEQYF.

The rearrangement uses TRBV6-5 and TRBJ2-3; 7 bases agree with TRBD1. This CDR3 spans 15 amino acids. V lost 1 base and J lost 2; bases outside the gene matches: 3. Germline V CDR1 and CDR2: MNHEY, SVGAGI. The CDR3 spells CASSYLGTVTDTQYF. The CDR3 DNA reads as TGTGCCAGCAGTTACTTGGGGACAGTCACAGATACGCAGTATTTT.

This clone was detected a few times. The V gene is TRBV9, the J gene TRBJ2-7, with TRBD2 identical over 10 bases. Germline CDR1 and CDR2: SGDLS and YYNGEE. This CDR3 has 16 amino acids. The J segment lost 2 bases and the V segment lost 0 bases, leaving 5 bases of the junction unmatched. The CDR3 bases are TGTGCCAGCAGCGTAGGAGGAGCGGGGGGGACCTACGAGCAGTACTTC. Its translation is CASSVGGAGGTYEQYF.

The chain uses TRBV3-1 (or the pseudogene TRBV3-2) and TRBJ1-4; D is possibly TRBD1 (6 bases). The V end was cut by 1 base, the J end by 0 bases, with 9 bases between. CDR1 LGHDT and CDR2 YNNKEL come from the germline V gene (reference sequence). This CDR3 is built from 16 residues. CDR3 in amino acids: CASSQGTASTNEKLFF. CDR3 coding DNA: TGTGCCAGCAGCCAAGGGACAGCGTCAACTAATGAAAAACTGTTTTTT.

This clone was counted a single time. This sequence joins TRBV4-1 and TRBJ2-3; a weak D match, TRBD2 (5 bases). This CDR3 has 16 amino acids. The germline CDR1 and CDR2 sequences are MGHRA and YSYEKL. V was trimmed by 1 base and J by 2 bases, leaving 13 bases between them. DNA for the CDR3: TGCGCCAGCAGCCAAGGATTCATAGCGTCCACAGATACGCAGTATTTT. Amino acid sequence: CASSQGFIASTDTQYF.

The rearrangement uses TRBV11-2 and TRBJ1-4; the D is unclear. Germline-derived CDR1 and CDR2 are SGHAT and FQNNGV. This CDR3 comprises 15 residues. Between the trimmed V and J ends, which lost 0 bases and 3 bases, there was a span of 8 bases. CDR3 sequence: CASSLDGLANEKLFF. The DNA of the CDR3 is TGTGCCAGCAGCTTAGATGGCCTCGCTAATGAAAAACTGTTTTTT.

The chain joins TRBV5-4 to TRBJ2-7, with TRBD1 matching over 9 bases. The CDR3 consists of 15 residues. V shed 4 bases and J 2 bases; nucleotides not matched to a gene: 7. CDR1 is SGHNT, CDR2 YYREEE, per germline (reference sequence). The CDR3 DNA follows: TGTGCCAGCAGCCCGGGACAGGGAAGAACCTACGAGCAGTACTTC. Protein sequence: CASSPGQGRTYEQYF.

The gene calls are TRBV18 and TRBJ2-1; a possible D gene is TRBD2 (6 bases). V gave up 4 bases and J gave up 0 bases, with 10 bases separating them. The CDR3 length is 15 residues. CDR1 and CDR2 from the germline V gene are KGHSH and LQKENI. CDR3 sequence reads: CASSRDGSSYNEQFF. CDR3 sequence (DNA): TGTGCCAGCTCACGAGACGGGAGCTCCTACAATGAGCAGTTCTTC.

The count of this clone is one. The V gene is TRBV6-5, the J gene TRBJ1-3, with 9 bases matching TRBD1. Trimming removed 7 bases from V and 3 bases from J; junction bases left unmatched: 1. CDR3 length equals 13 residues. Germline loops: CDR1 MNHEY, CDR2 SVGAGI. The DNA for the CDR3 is TGTGCCAGCATGGACAGGGGTGGAAACACCATATATTTT. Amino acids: CASMDRGGNTIYF.

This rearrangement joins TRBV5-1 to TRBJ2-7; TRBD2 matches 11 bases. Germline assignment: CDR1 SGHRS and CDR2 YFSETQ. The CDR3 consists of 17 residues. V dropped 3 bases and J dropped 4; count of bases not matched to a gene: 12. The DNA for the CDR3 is TGCGCCAGCAGCTCCAATTCCGGGACTAGCGGACTATACGAGCAGTACTTC. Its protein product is CASSSNSGTSGLYEQYF.

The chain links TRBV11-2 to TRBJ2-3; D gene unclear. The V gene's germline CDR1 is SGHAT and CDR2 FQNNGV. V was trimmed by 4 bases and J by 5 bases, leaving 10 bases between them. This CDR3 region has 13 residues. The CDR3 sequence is CASSSNSLDTQYF. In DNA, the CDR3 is TGTGCCAGCAGCTCCAACTCTCTAGATACGCAGTATTTT.

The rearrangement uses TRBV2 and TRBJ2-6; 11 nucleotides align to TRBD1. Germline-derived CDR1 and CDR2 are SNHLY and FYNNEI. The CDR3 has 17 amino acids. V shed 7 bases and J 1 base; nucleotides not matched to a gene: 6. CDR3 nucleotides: TGTGCCAGCAACCGGGACAGGGGGGGATCTGGGGCCAACGTCCTGACTTTC. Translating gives CASNRDRGGSGANVLTF.

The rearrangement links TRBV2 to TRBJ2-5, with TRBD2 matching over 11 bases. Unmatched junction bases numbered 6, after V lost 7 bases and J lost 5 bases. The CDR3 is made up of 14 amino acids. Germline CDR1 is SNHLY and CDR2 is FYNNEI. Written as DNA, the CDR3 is TGTGCCAGCATTAGACTAGCGGGGTTTGAGACCCAGTACTTC. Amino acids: CASIRLAGFETQYF.

The CDR3 here is CASSLNSGQGGETQYF. The CDR3 DNA reads TGTGCCAGCAGCTTAAATAGTGGACAGGGAGGAGAGACCCAGTACTTC. The chain couples TRBV7-6 to TRBJ2-5; 8 nucleotides agree with TRBD1. Germline-derived CDR1 and CDR2 are SGHVS and FNYEAQ. Trimming removed 2 bases from V and 4 bases from J; junction bases left unmatched: 9. This CDR3 contains 16 residues.